A selection of T cell receptor beta chains follows, all from one sample in a study of cytomegalovirus exposure and HLA in healthy donors. Libraries were prepared by immunoSEQ multiplex PCR; TCRdb keeps only in-frame clonotypes and omits some of them. The sample contains some 110,000 clones, 86% of which appear only once. The sequenced sample was PBMCs. Receptors originate from a man aged 18 to 30 in good health and CMV-seronegative. The CDR3 runs from the conserved cysteine through the conserved F or W. A D gene is named only where the DNA matches it firmly. Clone size is given for some rows only: seen once, a few or many times, or a class if the clone is expanded.

D	J	V	size	DNA	CDR3
.	TRBJ1-1	TRBV5-6	.	TGTGCCAGCAGCTCAGACCCAGGGCGCCTCGCGAACACTGAAGCTTTCTTT	CASSSDPGRLANTEAFF
.	TRBJ1-5	TRBV10-2	.	TGCGCCAGCAGTGAGGTCTGGGGCCGTGGTCAGCCCCAGCATTTT	CASSEVWGRGQPQHF
.	TRBJ1-5	TRBV6-1	.	TGTGCCAGCAGTGAAGCTCGGGTTCAGCCCCAGCATTTT	CASSEARVQPQHF
TRBD1	TRBJ1-1	TRBV7-8	.	TGTGCCAGCAGCTCAAAACCCGGGACAGGGGTGGTATTGAACACTGAAGCTTTCTTT	CASSSKPGTGVVLNTEAFF
.	TRBJ1-6	TRBV27	.	TGTGCCAGCACCCCATGGGGACGGGGGGCGAATTCACCCCTCCACTTT	CASTPWGRGANSPLHF
.	TRBJ2-1	TRBV20-1	.	TGCAGTGCTACACTCGACAATGAGCAGTTCTTC	CSATLDNEQFF
TRBD2	TRBJ2-1	TRBV30	.	TGTGCCTGTCAACCGCTAGCGGGGGCTTACAATGAGCAGTTCTTC	CACQPLAGAYNEQFF
.	TRBJ2-3	TRBV7-8	.	TGTGCCAGCAGGCGAACAGATACGCAGTATTTT	CASRRTDTQYF
.	TRBJ1-6	TRBV30	.	TGTGCCTGGACCCTAGGAGGGAGCTCCTATAATTCACCCCTCCACTTT	CAWTLGGSSYNSPLHF
.	TRBJ1-4	TRBV30	.	TGTGCCTGGAGGGGCGGGGGCGCAAATGAAAAACTGTTTTTT	CAWRGGGANEKLFF
TRBD1	TRBJ2-6	TRBV6-4	few	TGTGCCAGCAGTGGGACAGGGGGCTCTGGGGCCAACGTCCTGACTTTC	CASSGTGGSGANVLTF
TRBD2	TRBJ2-5	TRBV7-9	.	TGTGCCAGCAGCCCCGGGGGAGGGAGGCAAGAGACCCAGTACTTC	CASSPGGGRQETQYF
.	TRBJ2-1	TRBV7-9	.	TGTGCCAGCAGCTTAGGTGGCGTAGCGGCCTACAATGAGCAGTTCTTC	CASSLGGVAAYNEQFF
TRBD1	TRBJ2-1	TRBV5-1	.	TGCGCCAGCAGTGGGGCAGGGGGCAATGAGCAGTTCTTC	CASSGAGGNEQFF
TRBD1	TRBJ1-1	TRBV13	once	TGTGCCAGCAGCTTCCGGACAGGGTGGGCGGACACTGAAGCTTTCTTT	CASSFRTGWADTEAFF
.	TRBJ1-2	TRBV19	.	TGTGCCAGTAGTATAGATCTATGGAGTCCTAACTATGGCTACACCTTC	CASSIDLWSPNYGYTF
.	TRBJ1-1	TRBV7-9	.	TGTGCCAGCAGCTTAAGGGGGACTGAAGCTTTCTTT	CASSLRGTEAFF
.	TRBJ2-5	TRBV5-1	.	TGCGCCAGCAGCCCGCGGGGTAGCCTCCGAGAGACCCAGTACTTC	CASSPRGSLRETQYF
TRBD1	TRBJ1-1	TRBV5-1	.	TGCGCCAGCAGCTGGCAGGGGGCGAACACTGAAGCTTTCTTT	CASSWQGANTEAFF
TRBD1	TRBJ1-5	TRBV28	.	TGTGCCAGCAGTCCCCCTGACAGGGTGGATCAGCCCCAGCATTTT	CASSPPDRVDQPQHF
.	TRBJ2-1	TRBV5-6	.	TGTGCCAGCAGCTTGGGACTCATTCTTTACAATGAGCAGTTCTTC	CASSLGLILYNEQFF
.	TRBJ1-5	TRBV19	.	TGTGCCAGTAGTATCTTTTTGGAGGTCAATCAGCCCCAGCATTTT	CASSIFLEVNQPQHF
.	TRBJ2-2	TRBV11-2	.	TGTGCCAGCAGCTTCGGGGGAGGTCGTACCGGGGAGCTGTTTTTT	CASSFGGGRTGELFF
TRBD2	TRBJ2-3	TRBV12-5	.	TGTGCTAGTGGCCGTGATATAGCGGGATCAGATACGCAGTATTTT	CASGRDIAGSDTQYF
TRBD1	TRBJ1-6	TRBV14	.	TGTGCCAGCAGCCGGACAGGGAATTCACCCCTCCACTTT	CASSRTGNSPLHF
TRBD2	TRBJ2-7	TRBV5-1	.	TGCGCCAGCAGCGGATCAGGGCGAGCGGGAGTCTACGAGCAGTACTTC	CASSGSGRAGVYEQYF
TRBD2	TRBJ2-3	TRBV2	.	TGTGCCAGCAGTGTGACTAGCGGGATAGATACGCAGTATTTT	CASSVTSGIDTQYF
.	TRBJ2-7	TRBV5-1	.	TGCGCCAGCAGCTTGGGAGGGTTTAGGGACGAGCAGTACTTC	CASSLGGFRDEQYF
TRBD1	TRBJ1-2	TRBV5-4	.	TGTGCCAGCAGCGAGAGACAGGGAGAGACTGGCTACACCTTC	CASSERQGETGYTF
.	TRBJ1-1	TRBV6-6	.	TGTGCCAGCAGTTACCCTCCACAGGACACTGAAGCTTTCTTT	CASSYPPQDTEAFF
TRBD1	TRBJ2-6	TRBV10-3	once	TGTGCCATGGGGACAGGTAGCTCTGGGGCCAACGTCCTGACTTTC	CAMGTGSSGANVLTF
.	TRBJ1-3	TRBV10-3	.	TGTGCCATCAGTAAGGACAGCTCTGGAAACACCATATATTTT	CAISKDSSGNTIYF
TRBD1	TRBJ2-1	TRBV18	.	TGTGCCAGCTCCCCCCCGACAGGGGGAACCTACAATGAGCAGTTCTTC	CASSPPTGGTYNEQFF
TRBD1	TRBJ2-4	TRBV30	.	TGTGCCTGTACCGGACAGGGGGGCAAAAACATTCAGTACTTC	CACTGQGGKNIQYF
.	TRBJ2-1	TRBV29-1	.	TGCAGCGTTTGGTGGTGGGACACCGGAACCTACAATGAGCAGTTCTTC	CSVWWWDTGTYNEQFF
TRBD1	TRBJ1-2	TRBV11-2	.	TGTGCCAGCAGCCCAGCGGTTTGGGACAGCCTGTATGGCTACACCTTC	CASSPAVWDSLYGYTF
TRBD1	TRBJ2-6	TRBV10-3	.	TGTGCCATCAGTGGGACACAGGGGATTGGGGCCAACGTCCTGACTTTC	CAISGTQGIGANVLTF
TRBD2	TRBJ2-1	TRBV9	.	TGTGCCAGCAGCGTAGAAGCGGGGACTGGGTATGAGCAGTTCTTC	CASSVEAGTGYEQFF